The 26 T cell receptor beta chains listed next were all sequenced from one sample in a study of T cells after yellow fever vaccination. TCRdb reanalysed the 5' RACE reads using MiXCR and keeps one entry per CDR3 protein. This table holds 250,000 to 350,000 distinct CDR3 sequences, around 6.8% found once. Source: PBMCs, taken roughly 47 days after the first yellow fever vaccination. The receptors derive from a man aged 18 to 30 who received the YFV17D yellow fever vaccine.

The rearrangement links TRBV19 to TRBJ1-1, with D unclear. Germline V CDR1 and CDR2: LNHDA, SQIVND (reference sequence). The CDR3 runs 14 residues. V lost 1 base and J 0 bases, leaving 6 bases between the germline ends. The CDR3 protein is CASSIGQLNTEAFF. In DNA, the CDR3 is TGTGCCAGTAGTATAGGCCAGCTGAACACTGAAGCTTTCTTT. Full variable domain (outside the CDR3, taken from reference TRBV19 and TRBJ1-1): DGGITQSPKYLFRKEGQNVTLSCEQNLNHDAMYWYRQDPGQGLRLIYYSQIVNDFQKGDIAEGYSVSREKKESFPLTVTSAQKNPTAFYLCASSIGQLNTEAFFGQGTRLTVV.

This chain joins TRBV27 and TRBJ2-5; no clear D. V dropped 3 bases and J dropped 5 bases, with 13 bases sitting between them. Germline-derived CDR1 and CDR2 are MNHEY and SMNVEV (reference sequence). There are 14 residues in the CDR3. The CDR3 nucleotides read TGTGCCAGCAGTTTCCCCTATCCTGGGGAGACCCAGTACTTC. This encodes CASSFPYPGETQYF.

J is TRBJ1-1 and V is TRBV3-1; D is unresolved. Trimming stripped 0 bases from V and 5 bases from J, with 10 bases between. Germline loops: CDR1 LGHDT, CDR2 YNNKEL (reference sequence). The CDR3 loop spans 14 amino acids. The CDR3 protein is CASSQEKGLTEAFF. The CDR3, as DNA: TGTGCCAGCAGCCAAGAGAAGGGTTTGACTGAAGCTTTCTTT.

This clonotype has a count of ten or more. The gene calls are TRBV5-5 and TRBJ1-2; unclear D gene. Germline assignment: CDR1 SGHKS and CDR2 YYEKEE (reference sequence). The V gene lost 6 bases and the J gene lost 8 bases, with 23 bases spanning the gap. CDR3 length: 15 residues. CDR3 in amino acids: CASIPPGNLPGGYTF. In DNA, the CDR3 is TGTGCCAGCATCCCACCGGGCAACCTACCTGGAGGCTACACCTTC. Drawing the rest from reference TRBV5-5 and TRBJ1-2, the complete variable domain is DAGVTQSPTHLIKTRGQQVTLRCSPISGHKSVSWYQQVLGQGPQFIFQYYEKEERGRGNFPDRFSARQFPNYSSELNVNALLLGDSALYLCASIPPGNLPGGYTFGSGTRLTVV.

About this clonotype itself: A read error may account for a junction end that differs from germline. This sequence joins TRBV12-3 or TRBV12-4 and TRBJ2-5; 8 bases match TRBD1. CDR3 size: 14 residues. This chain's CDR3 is CARSLAGGKETQYF. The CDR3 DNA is TGTGCCCGCAGTTTAGCAGGGGGCAAGGAGACCCAGTACTTC.

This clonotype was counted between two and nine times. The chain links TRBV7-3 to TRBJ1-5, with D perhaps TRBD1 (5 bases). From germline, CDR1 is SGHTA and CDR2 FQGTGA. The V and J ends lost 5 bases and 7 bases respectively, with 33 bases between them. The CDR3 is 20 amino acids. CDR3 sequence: CASSPCLGDAWAVVWQPQHF. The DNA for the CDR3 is TGTGCCAGCAGCCCTTGCTTGGGGGATGCTTGGGCCGTCGTATGGCAGCCCCAGCATTTT.

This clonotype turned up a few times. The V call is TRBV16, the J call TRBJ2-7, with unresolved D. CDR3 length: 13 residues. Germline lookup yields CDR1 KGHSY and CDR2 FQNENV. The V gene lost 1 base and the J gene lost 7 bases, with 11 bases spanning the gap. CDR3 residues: CASSQYIQSEQYV. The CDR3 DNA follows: TGTGCCAGCAGCCAATACATTCAGTCGGAGCAGTACGTC.

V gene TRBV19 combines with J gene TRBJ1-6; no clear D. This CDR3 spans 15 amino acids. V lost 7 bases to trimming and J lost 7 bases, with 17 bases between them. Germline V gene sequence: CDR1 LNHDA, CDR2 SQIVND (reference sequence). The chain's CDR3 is CASTDQNFRNSPLHF. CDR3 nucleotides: TGTGCCAGTACCGACCAGAATTTTCGGAATTCACCCCTCCACTTT. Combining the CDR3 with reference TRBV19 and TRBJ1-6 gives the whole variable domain DGGITQSPKYLFRKEGQNVTLSCEQNLNHDAMYWYRQDPGQGLRLIYYSQIVNDFQKGDIAEGYSVSREKKESFPLTVTSAQKNPTAFYLCASTDQNFRNSPLHFGNGTRLTVT.

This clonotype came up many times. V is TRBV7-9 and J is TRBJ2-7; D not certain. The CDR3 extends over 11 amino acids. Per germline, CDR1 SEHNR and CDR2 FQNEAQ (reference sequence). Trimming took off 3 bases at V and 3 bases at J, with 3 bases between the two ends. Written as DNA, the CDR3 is TGTGCCAGCAGCTTGAGCTACGAGCAGTACGTC. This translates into CASSLSYEQYV.

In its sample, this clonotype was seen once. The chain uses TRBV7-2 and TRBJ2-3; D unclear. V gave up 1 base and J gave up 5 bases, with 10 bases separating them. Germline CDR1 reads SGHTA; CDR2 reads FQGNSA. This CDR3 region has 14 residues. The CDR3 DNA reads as TGTGCCAGCAGCTTAGAAACGACCAGAGATACGCAGTATTTT. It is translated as CASSLETTRDTQYF.

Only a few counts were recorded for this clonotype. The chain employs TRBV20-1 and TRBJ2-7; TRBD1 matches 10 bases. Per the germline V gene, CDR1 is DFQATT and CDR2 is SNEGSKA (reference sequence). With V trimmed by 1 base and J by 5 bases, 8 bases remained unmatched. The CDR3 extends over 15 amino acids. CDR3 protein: CSARGFGTGVHEQYF. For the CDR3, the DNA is TGCAGTGCTAGAGGATTCGGGACAGGGGTCCACGAGCAGTACTTC.

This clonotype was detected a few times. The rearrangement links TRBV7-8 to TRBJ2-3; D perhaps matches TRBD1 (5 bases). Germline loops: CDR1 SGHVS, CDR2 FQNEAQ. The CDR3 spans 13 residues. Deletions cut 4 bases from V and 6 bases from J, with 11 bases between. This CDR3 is CASSSTNRDTQYF. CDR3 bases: TGTGCCAGCAGCTCCACCAACAGGGATACGCAGTATTTT.

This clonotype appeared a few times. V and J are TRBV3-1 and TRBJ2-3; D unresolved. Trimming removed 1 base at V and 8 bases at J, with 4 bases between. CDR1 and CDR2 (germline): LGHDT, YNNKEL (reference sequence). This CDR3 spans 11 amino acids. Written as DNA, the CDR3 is TGTGCCAGCAGCCAAGGACGTACGCAGTATTTT. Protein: CASSQGRTQYF.

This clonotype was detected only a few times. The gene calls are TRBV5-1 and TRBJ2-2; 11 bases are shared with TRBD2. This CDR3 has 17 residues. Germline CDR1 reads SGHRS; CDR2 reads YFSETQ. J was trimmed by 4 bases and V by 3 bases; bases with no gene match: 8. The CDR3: CASSSLAGGPGTGELFF. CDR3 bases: TGCGCCAGCAGCTCGTTAGCGGGGGGGCCGGGCACCGGGGAGCTGTTTTTT.

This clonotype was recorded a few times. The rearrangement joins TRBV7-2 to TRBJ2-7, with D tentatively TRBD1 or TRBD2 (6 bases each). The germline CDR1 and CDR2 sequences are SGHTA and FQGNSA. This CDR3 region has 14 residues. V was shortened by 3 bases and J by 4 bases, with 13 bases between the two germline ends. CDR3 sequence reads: CASSLVIGGYEQYF. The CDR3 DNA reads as TGTGCCAGCAGCTTGGTTATAGGGGGGTACGAGCAGTACTTC.

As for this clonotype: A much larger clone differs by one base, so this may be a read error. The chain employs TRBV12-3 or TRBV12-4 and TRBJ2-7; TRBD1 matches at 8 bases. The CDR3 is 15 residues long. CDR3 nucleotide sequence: TGTGCCAGCAGTCCCCCCGGACAGGGAGACTACGAGCCGTACTTC. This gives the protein CASSPPGQGDYEPYF.

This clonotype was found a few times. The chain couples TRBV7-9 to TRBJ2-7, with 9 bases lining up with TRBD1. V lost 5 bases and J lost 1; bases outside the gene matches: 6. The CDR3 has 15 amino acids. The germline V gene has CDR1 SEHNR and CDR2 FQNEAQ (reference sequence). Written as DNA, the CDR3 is TGTGCCAGCAGCGGAGCGGACAGGGGTTCCTACGAGCAGTACGTC. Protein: CASSGADRGSYEQYV.

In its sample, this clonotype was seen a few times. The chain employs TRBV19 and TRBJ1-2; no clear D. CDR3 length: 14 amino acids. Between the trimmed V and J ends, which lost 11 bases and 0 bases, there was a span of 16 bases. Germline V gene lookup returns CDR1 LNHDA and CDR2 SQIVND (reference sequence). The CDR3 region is CAFTGPVTNYGYTF. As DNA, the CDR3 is TGTGCCTTTACTGGGCCCGTCACTAACTATGGCTACACCTTC.

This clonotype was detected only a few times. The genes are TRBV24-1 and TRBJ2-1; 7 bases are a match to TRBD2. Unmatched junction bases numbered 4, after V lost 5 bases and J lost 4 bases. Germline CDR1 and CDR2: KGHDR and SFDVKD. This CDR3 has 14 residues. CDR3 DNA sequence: TGTGCCACCAGTGGGGCTAGCGGATACAATGAGCAGTTCTTC. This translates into CATSGASGYNEQFF.

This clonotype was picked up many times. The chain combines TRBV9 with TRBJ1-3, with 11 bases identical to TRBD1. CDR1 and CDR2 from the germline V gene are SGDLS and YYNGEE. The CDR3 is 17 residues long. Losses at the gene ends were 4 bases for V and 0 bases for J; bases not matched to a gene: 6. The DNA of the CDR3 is TGTGCCAGCAGCTTCTGGGACAGGGGGAACTCTGGAAACACCATATATTTT. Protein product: CASSFWDRGNSGNTIYF.

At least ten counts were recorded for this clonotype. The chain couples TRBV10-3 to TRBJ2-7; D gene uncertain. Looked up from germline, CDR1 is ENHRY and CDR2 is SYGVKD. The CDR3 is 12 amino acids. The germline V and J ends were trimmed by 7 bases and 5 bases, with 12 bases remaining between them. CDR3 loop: CAITGGYDEQYF. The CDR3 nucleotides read TGTGCCATCACCGGTGGATATGACGAGCAGTACTTC.

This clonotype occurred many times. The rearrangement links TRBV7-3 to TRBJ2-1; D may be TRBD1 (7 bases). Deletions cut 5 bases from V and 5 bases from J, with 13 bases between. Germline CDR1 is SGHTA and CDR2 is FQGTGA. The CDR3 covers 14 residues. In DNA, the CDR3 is TGTGCCAGCAGCCCGGGGGACAGTAACAATGAGCAGTTCTTC. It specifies CASSPGDSNNEQFF.

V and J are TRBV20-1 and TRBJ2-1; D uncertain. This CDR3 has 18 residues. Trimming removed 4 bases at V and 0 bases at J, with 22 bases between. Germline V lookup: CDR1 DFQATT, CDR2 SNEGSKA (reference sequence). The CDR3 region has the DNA TGCAGTGCTAACCTCGCTAGTTGGCCCACCGGCTCCTACAATGAGCAGTTCTTC. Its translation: CSANLASWPTGSYNEQFF.

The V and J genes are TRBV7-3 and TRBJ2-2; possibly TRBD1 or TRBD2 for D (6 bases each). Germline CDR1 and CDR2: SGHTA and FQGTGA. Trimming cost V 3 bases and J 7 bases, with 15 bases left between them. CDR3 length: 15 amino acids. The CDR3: CASSLYGGAVGELFF. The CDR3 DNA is TGTGCCAGCAGCTTGTACGGGGGCGCGGTCGGGGAGCTGTTTTTT.

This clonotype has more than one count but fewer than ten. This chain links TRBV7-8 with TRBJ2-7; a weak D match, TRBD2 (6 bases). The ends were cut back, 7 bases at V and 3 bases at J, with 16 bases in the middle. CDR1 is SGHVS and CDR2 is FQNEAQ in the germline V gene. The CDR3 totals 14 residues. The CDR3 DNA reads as TGTGCCAGCACCCCGGCGGGGATTGGCTACGAGCAGTACGTC. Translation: CASTPAGIGYEQYV.

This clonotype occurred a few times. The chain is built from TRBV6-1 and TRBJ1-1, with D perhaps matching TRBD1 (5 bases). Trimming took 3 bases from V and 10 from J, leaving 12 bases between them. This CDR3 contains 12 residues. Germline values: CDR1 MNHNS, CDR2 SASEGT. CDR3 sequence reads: CASSDSRVGAFF. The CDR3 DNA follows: TGTGCCAGCAGTGACTCCAGGGTTGGAGCTTTCTTT.